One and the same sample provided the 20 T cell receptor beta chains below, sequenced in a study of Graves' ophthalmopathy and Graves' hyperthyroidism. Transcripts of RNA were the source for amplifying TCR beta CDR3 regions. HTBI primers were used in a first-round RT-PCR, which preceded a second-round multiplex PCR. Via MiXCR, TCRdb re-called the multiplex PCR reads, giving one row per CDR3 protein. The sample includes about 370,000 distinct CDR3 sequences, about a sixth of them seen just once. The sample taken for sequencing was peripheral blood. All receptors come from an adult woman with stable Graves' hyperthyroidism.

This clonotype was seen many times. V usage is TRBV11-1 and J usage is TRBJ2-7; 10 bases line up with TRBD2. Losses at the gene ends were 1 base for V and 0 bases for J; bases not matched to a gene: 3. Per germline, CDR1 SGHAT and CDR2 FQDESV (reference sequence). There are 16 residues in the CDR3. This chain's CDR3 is CASSLGGLASSYEQYF. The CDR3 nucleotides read TGTGCCAGCAGCTTAGGGGGACTAGCGAGCTCCTACGAGCAGTACTTC.

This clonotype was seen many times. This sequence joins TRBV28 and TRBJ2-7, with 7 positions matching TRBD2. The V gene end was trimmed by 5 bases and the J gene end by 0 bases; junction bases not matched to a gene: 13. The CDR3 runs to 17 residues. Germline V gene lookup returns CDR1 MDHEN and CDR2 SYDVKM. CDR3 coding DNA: TGTGCCAGCAGTCCCGTGGGGGAGGGGTTTCGCTCCTACGAGCAGTACTTC. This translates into CASSPVGEGFRSYEQYF.

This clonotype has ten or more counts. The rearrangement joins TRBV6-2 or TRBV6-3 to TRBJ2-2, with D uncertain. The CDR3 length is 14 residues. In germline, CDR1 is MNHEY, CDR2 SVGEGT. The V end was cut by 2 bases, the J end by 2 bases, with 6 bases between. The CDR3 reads CASSYTVNTGELFF. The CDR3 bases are TGTGCCAGCAGTTACACCGTTAACACCGGGGAGCTGTTTTTT.

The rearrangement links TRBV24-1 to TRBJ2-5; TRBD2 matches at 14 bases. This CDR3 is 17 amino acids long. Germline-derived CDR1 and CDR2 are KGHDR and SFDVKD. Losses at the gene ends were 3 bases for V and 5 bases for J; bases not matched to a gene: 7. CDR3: CATSDLGTSGSRETQYF. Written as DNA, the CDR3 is TGTGCCACCAGTGATCTGGGGACTAGCGGGAGTCGCGAGACCCAGTACTTC.

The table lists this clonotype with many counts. The CDR3 here is CASNPTGGEAEAFF. CDR3 in DNA: TGTGCCAGCAACCCGACAGGTGGAGAAGCTGAAGCTTTCTTT. The V gene is TRBV12-3 or TRBV12-4, the J gene TRBJ1-1; a weak D match, TRBD1 (6 bases). CDR3 length equals 14 residues. The V gene lost 7 bases and the J gene lost 6 bases, with 18 bases spanning the gap.

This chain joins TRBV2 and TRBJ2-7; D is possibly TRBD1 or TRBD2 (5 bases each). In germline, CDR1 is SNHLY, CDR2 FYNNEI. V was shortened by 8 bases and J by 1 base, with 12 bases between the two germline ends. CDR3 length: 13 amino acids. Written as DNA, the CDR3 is TGTGCCAGCGCGTGGGGACCTTCCTACGAGCAGTACTTC. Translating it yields CASAWGPSYEQYF. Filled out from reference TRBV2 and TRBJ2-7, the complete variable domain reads EPEVTQTPSHQVTQMGQEVILRCVPISNHLYFYWYRQILGQKVEFLVSFYNNEISEKSEIFDDQFSVERPDGSNFTLKIRSTKLEDSAMYFCASAWGPSYEQYFGPGTRLTVT.

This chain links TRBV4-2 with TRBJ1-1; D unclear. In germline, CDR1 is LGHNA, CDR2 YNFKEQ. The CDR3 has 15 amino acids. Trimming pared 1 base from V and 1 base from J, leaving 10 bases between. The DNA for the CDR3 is TGTGCCAGCAGCCAAGGGTGGCAGGCGAACACTGAAGCTTTCTTT. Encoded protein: CASSQGWQANTEAFF.

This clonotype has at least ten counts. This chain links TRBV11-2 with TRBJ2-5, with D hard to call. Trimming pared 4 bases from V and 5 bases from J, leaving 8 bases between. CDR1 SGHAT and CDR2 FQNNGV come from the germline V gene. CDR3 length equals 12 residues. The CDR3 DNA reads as TGTGCCAGCAGCTCAGTGGTCGAGACCCAGTACTTC. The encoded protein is CASSSVVETQYF.

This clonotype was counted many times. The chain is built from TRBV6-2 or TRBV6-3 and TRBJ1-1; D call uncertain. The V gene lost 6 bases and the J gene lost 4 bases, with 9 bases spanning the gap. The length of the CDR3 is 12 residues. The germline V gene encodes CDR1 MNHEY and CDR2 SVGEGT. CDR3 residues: CASSRRSTEAFF. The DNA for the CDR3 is TGTGCCAGCAGCCGGAGAAGCACTGAAGCTTTCTTT.

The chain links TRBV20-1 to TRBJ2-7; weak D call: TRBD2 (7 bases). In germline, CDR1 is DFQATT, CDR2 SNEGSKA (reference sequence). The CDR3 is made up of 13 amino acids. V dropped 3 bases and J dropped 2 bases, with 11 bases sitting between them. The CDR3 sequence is CSARGGGPYEQYF. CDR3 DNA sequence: TGCAGTGCTAGGGGCGGGGGCCCCTACGAGCAGTACTTC.

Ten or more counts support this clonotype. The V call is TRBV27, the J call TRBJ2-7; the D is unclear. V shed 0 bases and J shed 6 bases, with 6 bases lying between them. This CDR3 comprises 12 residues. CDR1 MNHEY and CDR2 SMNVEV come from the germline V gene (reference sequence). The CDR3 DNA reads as TGTGCCAGCAGTTTATCAGGGCTCGAGCAGTACTTC. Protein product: CASSLSGLEQYF.

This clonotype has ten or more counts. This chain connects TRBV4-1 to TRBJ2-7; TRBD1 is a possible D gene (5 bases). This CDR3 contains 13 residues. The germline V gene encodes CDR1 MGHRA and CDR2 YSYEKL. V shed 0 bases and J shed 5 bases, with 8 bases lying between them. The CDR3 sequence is CASSQEIGDEQYF. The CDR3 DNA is TGCGCCAGCAGCCAAGAAATAGGGGACGAGCAGTACTTC.

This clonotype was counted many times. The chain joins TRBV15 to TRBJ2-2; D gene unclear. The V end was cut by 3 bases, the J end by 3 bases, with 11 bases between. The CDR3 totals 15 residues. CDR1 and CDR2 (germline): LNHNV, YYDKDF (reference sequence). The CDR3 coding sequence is TGTGCCACCAGCAGCGGAAGTGGGGACACCGGGGAGCTGTTTTTT. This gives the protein CATSSGSGDTGELFF.

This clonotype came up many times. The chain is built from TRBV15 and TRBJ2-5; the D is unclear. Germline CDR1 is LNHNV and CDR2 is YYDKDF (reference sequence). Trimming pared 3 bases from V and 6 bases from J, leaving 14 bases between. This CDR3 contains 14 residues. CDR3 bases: TGTGCCACCAGCAGGCTGGGCCGACCCCAGACCCAGTACTTC. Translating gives CATSRLGRPQTQYF.

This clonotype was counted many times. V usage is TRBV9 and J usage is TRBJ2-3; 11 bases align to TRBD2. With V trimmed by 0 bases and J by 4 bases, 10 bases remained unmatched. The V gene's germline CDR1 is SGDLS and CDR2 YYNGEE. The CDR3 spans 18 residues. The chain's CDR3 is CASSVGNSGRGYADTQYF. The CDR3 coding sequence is TGTGCCAGCAGCGTAGGGAATAGCGGGAGGGGATACGCAGATACGCAGTATTTT.

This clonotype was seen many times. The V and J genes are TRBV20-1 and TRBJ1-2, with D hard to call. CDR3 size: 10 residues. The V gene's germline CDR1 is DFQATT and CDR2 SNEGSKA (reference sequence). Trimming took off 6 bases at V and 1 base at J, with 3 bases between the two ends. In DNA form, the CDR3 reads TGCAGTGCCGTTAACTATGGCTACACCTTC. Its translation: CSAVNYGYTF.

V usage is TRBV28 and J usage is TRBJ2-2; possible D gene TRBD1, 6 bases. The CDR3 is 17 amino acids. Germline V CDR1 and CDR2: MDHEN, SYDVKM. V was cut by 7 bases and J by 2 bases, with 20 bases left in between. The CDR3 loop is CASNLERGSPNTGELFF. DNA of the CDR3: TGTGCCAGCAACCTCGAGAGGGGGAGTCCCAACACCGGGGAGCTGTTTTTT.

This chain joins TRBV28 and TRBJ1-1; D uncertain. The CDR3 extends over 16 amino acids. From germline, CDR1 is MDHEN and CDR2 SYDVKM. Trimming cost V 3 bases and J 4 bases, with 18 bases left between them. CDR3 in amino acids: CASSLDSVPSGTEAFF. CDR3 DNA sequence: TGTGCCAGCAGTTTGGATTCGGTACCCTCGGGCACTGAAGCTTTCTTT.

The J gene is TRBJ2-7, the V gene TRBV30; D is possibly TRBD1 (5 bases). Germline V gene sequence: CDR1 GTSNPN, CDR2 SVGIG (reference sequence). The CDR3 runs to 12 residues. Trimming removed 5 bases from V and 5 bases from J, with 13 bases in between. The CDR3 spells CAWGPGHNEQYF. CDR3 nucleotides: TGTGCCTGGGGACCCGGACACAACGAGCAGTACTTC.

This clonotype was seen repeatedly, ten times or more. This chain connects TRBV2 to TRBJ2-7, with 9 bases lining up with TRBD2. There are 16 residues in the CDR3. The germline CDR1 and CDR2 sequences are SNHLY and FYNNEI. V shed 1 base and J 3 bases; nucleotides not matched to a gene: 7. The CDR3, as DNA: TGTGCCAGCAGTGAAGAGGGTACTAGCGGGTTCTACGAGCAGTACTTC. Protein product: CASSEEGTSGFYEQYF.